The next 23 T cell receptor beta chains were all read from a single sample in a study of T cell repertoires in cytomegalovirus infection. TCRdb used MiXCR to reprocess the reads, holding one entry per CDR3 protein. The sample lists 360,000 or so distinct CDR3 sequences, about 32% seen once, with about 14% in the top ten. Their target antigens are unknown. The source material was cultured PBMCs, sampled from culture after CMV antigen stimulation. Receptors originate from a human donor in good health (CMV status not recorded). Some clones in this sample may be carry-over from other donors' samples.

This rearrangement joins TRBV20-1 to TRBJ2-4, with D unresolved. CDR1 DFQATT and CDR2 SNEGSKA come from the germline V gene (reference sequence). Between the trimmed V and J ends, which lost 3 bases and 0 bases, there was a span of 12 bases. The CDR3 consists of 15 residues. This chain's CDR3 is CSASRSALAKNIQYF. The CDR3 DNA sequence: TGCAGTGCTAGTCGTTCAGCGCTAGCCAAAAACATTCAGTACTTC.

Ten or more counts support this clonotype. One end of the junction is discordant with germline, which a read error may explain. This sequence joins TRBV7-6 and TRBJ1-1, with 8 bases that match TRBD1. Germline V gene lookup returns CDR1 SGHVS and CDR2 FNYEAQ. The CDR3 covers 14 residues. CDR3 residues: CASSLDRGVTEAFF. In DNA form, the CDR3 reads TGTGCCAGCAGTTTAGACAGGGGAGTTACTGAAGCTTTCTTT.

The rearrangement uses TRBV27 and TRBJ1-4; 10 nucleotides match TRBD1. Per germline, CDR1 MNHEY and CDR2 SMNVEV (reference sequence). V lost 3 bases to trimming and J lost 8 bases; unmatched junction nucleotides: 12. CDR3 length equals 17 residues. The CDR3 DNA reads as TGTGCCAGCAGTTTTCGGGGACAGGGGCTTTCCTCAGAAAAACTGTTTTTT. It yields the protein CASSFRGQGLSSEKLFF. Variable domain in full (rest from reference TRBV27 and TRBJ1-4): EAQVTQNPRYLITVTGKKLTVTCSQNMNHEYMSWYRQDPGLGLRQIYYSMNVEVTDKGDVPEGYKVSRKEKRNFPLILESPSPNQTSLYFCASSFRGQGLSSEKLFFGSGTQLSVL.

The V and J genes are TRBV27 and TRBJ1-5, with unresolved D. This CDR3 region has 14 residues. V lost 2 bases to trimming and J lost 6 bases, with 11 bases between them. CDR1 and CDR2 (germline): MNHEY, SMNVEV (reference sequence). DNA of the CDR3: TGTGCCAGCAGTTTAAGCCGGTTGGGTCAGCCCCAGCATTTT. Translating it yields CASSLSRLGQPQHF.

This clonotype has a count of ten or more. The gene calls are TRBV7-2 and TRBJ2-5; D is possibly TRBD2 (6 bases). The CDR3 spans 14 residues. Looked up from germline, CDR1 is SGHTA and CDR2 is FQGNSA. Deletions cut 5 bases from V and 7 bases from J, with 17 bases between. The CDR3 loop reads CASSEGGVPGTQYF. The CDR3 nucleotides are TGTGCCAGCAGCGAGGGAGGCGTTCCGGGGACCCAGTACTTC.

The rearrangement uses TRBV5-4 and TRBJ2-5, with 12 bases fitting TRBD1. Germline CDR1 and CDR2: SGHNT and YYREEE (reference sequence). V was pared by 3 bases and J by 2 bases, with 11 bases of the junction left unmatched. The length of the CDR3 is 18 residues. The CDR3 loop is CASSSGGGTGGRQETQYF. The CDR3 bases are TGTGCCAGCAGCTCTGGGGGGGGGACAGGGGGCAGGCAAGAGACCCAGTACTTC.

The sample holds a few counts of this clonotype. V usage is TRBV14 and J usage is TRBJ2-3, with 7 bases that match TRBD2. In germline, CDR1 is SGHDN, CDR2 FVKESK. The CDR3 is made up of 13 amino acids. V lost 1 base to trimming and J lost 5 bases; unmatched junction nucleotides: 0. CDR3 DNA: TGTGCCAGCAGCCAAGTAGCGGGAGATACGCAGTATTTT. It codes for CASSQVAGDTQYF.

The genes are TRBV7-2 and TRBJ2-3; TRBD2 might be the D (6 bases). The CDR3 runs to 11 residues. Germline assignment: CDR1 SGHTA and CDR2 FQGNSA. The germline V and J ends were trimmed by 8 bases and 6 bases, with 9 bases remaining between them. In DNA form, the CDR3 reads TGTGCCAGCGGTAGCGGCGATACGCAGTATTTT. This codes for CASGSGDTQYF.

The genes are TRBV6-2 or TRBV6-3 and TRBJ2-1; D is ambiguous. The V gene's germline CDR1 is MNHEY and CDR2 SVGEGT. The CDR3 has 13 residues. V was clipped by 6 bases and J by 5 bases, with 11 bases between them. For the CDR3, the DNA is TGTGCCAGCAGCCCCATACGGAACAATGAGCAGTTCTTC. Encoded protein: CASSPIRNNEQFF.

CDR3 amino acids: CASRLTGLAKNEQFF. In DNA, the CDR3 is TGTGCCAGCAGGCTAACCGGACTAGCGAAGAATGAGCAGTTCTTC. V and J are TRBV27 and TRBJ2-1, with 9 bases that match TRBD2. The germline V gene has CDR1 MNHEY and CDR2 SMNVEV (reference sequence). This CDR3 is built from 15 residues. The V gene end was trimmed by 6 bases and the J gene end by 7 bases; junction bases not matched to a gene: 10.

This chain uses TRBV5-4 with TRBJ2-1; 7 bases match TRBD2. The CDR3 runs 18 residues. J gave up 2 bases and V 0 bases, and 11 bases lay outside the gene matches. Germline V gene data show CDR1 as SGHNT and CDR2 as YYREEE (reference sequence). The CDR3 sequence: CASSLGRAGPLTYNEQFF. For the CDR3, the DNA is TGTGCCAGCAGCTTGGGCAGAGCGGGACCTCTGACCTACAATGAGCAGTTCTTC.

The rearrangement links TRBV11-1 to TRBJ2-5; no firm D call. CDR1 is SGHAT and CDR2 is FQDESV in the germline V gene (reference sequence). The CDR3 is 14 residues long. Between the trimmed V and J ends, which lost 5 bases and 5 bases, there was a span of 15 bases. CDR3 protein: CASSPPDLKETQYF. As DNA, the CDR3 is TGTGCCAGCAGCCCCCCGGACCTTAAGGAGACCCAGTACTTC.

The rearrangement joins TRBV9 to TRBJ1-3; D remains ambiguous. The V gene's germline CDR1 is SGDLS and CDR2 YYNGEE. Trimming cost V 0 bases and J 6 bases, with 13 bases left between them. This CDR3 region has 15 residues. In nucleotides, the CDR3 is TGTGCCAGCAGCGTAGCCCCCGGGTATGAAAACACCATATATTTT. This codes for CASSVAPGYENTIYF.

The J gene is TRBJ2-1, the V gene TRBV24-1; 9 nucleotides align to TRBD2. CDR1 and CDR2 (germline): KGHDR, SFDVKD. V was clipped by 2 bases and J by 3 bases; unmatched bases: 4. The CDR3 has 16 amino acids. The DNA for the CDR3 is TGTGCCACCAGTGATTATGCGCGGGGGGGCTACAATGAGCAGTTCTTC. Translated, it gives CATSDYARGGYNEQFF.

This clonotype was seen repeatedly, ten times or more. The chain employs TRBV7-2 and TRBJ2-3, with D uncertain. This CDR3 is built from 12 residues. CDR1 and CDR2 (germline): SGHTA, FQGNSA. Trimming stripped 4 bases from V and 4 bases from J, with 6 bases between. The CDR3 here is CASSWVADTQYF. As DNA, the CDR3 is TGTGCCAGCAGCTGGGTGGCAGATACGCAGTATTTT.

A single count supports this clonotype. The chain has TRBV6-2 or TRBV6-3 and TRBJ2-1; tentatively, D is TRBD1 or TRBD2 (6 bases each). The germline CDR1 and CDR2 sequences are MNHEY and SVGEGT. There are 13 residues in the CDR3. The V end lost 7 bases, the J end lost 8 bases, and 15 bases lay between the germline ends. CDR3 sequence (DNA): TGTGCCAGCACGAAGGGGGACTCAGATGAGCAGTTCTTC. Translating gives CASTKGDSDEQFF.

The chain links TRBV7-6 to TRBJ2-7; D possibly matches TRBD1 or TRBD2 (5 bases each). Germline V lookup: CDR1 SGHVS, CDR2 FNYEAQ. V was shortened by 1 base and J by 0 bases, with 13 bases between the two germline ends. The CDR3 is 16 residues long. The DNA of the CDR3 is TGTGCCAGCAGCTTAGAACCGGGACCAAGCTCCTACGAGCAGTACTTC. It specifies CASSLEPGPSSYEQYF.

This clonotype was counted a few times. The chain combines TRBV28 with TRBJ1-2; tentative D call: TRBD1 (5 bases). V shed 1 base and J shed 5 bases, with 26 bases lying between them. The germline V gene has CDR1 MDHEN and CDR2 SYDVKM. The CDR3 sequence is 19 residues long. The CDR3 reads CASSLLGVPQGTIGYGYTF. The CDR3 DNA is TGTGCCAGCAGTTTATTGGGTGTACCTCAGGGAACAATCGGATATGGCTACACCTTC.

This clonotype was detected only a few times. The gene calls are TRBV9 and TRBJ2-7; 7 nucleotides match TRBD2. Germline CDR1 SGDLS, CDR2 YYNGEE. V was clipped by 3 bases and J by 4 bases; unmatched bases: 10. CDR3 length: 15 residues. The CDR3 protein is CASSEHSGPKYEQYF. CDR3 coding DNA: TGTGCCAGCAGCGAACATAGCGGGCCAAAATACGAGCAGTACTTC.

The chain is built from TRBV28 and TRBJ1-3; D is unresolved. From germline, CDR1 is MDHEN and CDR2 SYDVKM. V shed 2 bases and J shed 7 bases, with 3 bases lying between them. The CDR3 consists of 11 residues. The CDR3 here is CASSLMNTIYF. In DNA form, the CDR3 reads TGTGCCAGCAGTTTAATGAACACCATATATTTT.

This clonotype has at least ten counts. The CDR3 region is CASSLEFRGNTEAFF. The CDR3 DNA reads TGTGCCAGCAGCTTAGAGTTTCGGGGGAACACTGAAGCTTTCTTT. The J gene is TRBJ1-1, the V gene TRBV7-8; D ambiguous. Looked up from germline, CDR1 is SGHVS and CDR2 is FQNEAQ. Trimming removed 1 base from V and 1 base from J, with 10 bases in between. The CDR3 runs 15 residues.

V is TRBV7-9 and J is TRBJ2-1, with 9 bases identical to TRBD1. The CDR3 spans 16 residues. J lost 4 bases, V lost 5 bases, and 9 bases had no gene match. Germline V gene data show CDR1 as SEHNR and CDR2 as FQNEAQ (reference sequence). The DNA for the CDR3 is TGTGCCAGCAGCGACAGGGGGGTTAGTGCGTACAATGAGCAGTTCTTC. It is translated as CASSDRGVSAYNEQFF.

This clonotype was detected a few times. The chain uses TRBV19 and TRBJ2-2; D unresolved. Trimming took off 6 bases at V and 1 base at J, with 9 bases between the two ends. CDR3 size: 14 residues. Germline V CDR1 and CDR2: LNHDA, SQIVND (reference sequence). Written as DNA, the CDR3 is TGTGCCAGTAGGATGGATGGGAACACCGGGGAGCTGTTTTTT. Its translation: CASRMDGNTGELFF.